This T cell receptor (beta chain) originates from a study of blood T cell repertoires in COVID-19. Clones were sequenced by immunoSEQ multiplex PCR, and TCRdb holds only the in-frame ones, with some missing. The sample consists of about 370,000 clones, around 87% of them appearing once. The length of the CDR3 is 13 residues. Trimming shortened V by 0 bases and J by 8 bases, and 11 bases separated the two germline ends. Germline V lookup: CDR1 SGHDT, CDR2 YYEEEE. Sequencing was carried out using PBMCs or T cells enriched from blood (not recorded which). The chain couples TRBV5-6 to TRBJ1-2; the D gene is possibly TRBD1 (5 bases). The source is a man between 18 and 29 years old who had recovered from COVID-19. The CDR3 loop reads CASSLVLDSGYTF. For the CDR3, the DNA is TGTGCCAGCAGCTTGGTGTTAGACAGCGGCTACACCTTC. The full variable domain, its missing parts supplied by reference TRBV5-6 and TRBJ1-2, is DAGVTQSPTHLIKTRGQQVTLRCSPKSGHDTVSWYQQALGQGPQFIFQYYEEEERQRGNFPDRFSGHQFPNYSSELNVNALLLGDSALYLCASSLVLDSGYTFGSGTRLTVV.